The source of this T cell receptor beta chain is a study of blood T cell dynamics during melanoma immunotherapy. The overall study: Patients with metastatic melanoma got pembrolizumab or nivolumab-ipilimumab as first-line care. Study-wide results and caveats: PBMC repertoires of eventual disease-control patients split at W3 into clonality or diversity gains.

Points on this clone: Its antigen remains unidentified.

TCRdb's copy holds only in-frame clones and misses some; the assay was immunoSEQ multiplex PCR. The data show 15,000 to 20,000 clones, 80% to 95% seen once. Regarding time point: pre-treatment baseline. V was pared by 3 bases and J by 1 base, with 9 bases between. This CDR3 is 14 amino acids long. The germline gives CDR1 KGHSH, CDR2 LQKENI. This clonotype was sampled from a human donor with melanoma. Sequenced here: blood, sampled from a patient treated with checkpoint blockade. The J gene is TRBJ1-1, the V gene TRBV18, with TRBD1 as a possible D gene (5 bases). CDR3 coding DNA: TGTGCCAGCTCACCTCAGGGCTGGAACACTGAAGCTTTCTTT. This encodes CASSPQGWNTEAFF.